This TCR beta chain comes out of a study of T-cell reconstitution after alpha-beta-depleted transplantation in children. Germline V lookup: CDR1 SNHLY, CDR2 FYNNEI. CDR3 size: 13 residues. V lost 6 bases and J 4 bases, leaving 7 bases between the germline ends. This clonotype came up a few times. The antigen is not known. Library preparation (for TCRbeta) was performed with unique molecular identifiers. TCRdb fed the PCR reads into MiXCR, producing one record per CDR3 protein. The table shows approximately 300,000 distinct CDR3 sequences, with around 7.3% occurring only once. Points from the study as a whole: T-cell counts and diversity were attributed mostly to newly produced T cells one year after transplant. Surviving thymic progenitors and recipient T cells were the source of high TCRbeta diversity at day 60 in some patients. Two months or so post-transplant, alpha-beta T cells reportedly derived from several hundred expanded graft clones.

The sequence came from a female patient between 2 and 10 years old who had a stem cell transplant for Fanconi anemia, so the T cells may come from the graft donor. This rearrangement joins TRBV2 to TRBJ2-6; no definite D call. The specimen was peripheral blood, collected 360 days after TCRalphabeta/CD19-depleted stem cell transplant. CDR3: CASRASGANVLTF. The CDR3 DNA sequence: TGTGCCAGCAGGGCCTCCGGGGCCAACGTCCTGACTTTC. Supplemented by reference TRBV2 and TRBJ2-6, the full variable domain reads EPEVTQTPSHQVTQMGQEVILRCVPISNHLYFYWYRQILGQKVEFLVSFYNNEISEKSEIFDDQFSVERPDGSNFTLKIRSTKLEDSAMYFCASRASGANVLTFGAGSRLTVL.